These 23 T cell receptor beta chains were sequenced from one sample in a study of CD8+ T cells in alopecia areata. Treatment: oral pan-JAK inhibitor, 5-10 mg twice daily. Extraction and reverse transcription of RNA yielded cDNA as the sequencing template. Data came from immunoSEQ multiplex PCR; TCRdb stores just in-frame clones and leaves some out. The sample consists of roughly 98,000 clones, under 70% of them appearing once. The sequences come from CD8+ T cells sorted from blood, collected at week 4, from a patient treated with tofacitinib. The receptors here all came from a human donor with alopecia areata.

The chain joins TRBV30 to TRBJ2-3, with D possibly matching TRBD1 (6 bases). The germline CDR1 and CDR2 sequences are GTSNPN and SVGIG (reference sequence). The germline V and J ends were trimmed by 0 bases and 1 base, with 11 bases remaining between them. The CDR3 has 15 amino acids. CDR3 region: CAWSVLGGGTDTQYF. The CDR3 bases are TGTGCCTGGAGTGTACTTGGGGGCGGCACAGATACGCAGTATTTT.

The genes are TRBV7-2 and TRBJ2-3; 10 bases are shared with TRBD2. CDR3 size: 17 residues. Germline lookup yields CDR1 SGHTA and CDR2 FQGNSA. After removal of 0 bases from V and 1 base from J, the junction contained 4 bases not matched to a gene. The CDR3 loop is CASSLARGLAGTDTQYF. CDR3 DNA: TGTGCCAGCAGCTTAGCCAGAGGACTAGCGGGCACAGATACGCAGTATTTT.

CDR3 sequence (DNA): TGTGCCAGCAAGGCGGACAGGGTCACTGAGGGCTACACCTTC. This sequence encodes CASKADRVTEGYTF. The chain links TRBV2 to TRBJ1-2, with 8 bases matching TRBD1. The germline CDR1 and CDR2 sequences are SNHLY and FYNNEI. The CDR3 totals 14 residues. V shed 7 bases and J 8 bases; nucleotides not matched to a gene: 12.

A few counts support this clone. The chain couples TRBV5-1 to TRBJ2-1; the match to TRBD2 covers 10 bases. CDR1 and CDR2 (germline): SGHRS, YFSETQ. Germline trimming cut 0 bases from V and 7 bases from J; bases unmatched to any gene: 7. The CDR3 contains 16 residues. The CDR3 DNA follows: TGCGCCAGCAGCTTGGTTTCTAGCGGGAGTAGGAATGAGCAGTTCTTC. It encodes CASSLVSSGSRNEQFF.

In this sample, this clone turned up a few times. J is TRBJ2-2 and V is TRBV6-5; D possibly uses TRBD1 or TRBD2 (5 bases each). With 3 bases removed from V and 2 bases from J, the gap between germline ends came to 13 bases. The CDR3 totals 16 residues. From germline, CDR1 is MNHEY and CDR2 SVGAGI. The CDR3 DNA reads TGTGCCAGCAGTTATGGGGCGGGCGATAACACCGGGGAGCTGTTTTTT. As protein: CASSYGAGDNTGELFF.

This chain joins TRBV15 and TRBJ1-5, with a possible D match to TRBD1 (5 bases). Germline CDR1 is LNHNV and CDR2 is YYDKDF (reference sequence). Trimming removed 5 bases from V and 0 bases from J, with 11 bases in between. CDR3 size: 15 residues. The CDR3 here is CATSGTVYSNQPQHF. The CDR3 nucleotides read TGTGCCACCAGCGGGACCGTTTATAGCAATCAGCCCCAGCATTTT.

This chain joins TRBV28 and TRBJ1-1; 8 bases map to TRBD1. The V gene end was trimmed by 5 bases and the J gene end by 4 bases; junction bases not matched to a gene: 9. This CDR3 comprises 15 residues. The germline CDR1 and CDR2 sequences are MDHEN and SYDVKM. The CDR3 is CASSPSQGDVTEAFF. In DNA, the CDR3 is TGTGCCAGCAGTCCCTCACAGGGGGATGTCACTGAAGCTTTCTTT.

The chain recombines TRBV29-1 with TRBJ2-1, with D perhaps TRBD2 (6 bases). Germline V gene data show CDR1 as SQVTM and CDR2 as ANQGSEA. The CDR3 spans 14 residues. V was pared by 4 bases and J by 5 bases, with 15 bases between. CDR3 nucleotide sequence: TGCAGCGTTGTCGTGCGTGGGGGGAACAATGAGCAGTTCTTC. It specifies CSVVVRGGNNEQFF.

The rearrangement uses TRBV30 and TRBJ2-7, with D perhaps TRBD1 (6 bases). V lost 4 bases to trimming and J lost 3 bases, with 19 bases between them. CDR3 size: 15 residues. Germline CDR1 and CDR2: GTSNPN and SVGIG (reference sequence). Here the CDR3 reads CAWTEPGQIFYEQYF. CDR3 in DNA: TGTGCCTGGACCGAACCGGGACAAATATTCTACGAGCAGTACTTC.

This chain joins TRBV4-1 and TRBJ2-2; 7 bases are a match to TRBD1. The CDR3 covers 16 residues. Germline lookup yields CDR1 MGHRA and CDR2 YSYEKL. Trimming removed 4 bases from V and 1 base from J; junction bases left unmatched: 6. The CDR3 bases are TGCGCCAGCAGCCCAAAATCAGGGGGGAACACCGGGGAGCTGTTTTTT. It specifies CASSPKSGGNTGELFF.

The chain carries TRBV7-9 and TRBJ1-4; 7 bases agree with TRBD1. The germline V gene has CDR1 SEHNR and CDR2 FQNEAQ (reference sequence). V was pared by 4 bases and J by 7 bases, with 6 bases of the junction left unmatched. The CDR3 extends over 14 amino acids. CDR3 region: CASSSTGLREKLFF. For the CDR3, the DNA is TGTGCCAGCAGCTCGACAGGGTTGCGTGAAAAACTGTTTTTT.

V and J are TRBV19 and TRBJ1-5; TRBD1 is a possible D gene (5 bases). CDR1 and CDR2 (germline): LNHDA, SQIVND (reference sequence). The CDR3 covers 12 residues. The V end was cut by 3 bases, the J end by 7 bases, with 7 bases between. Written as DNA, the CDR3 is TGTGCCAGTAGTATGAGGGGACAGCCCCAGCATTTT. Translation: CASSMRGQPQHF.

V and J are TRBV4-1 and TRBJ1-5; the match to TRBD1 covers 8 bases. Germline V gene data show CDR1 as MGHRA and CDR2 as YSYEKL. Trimming removed 1 base from V and 3 bases from J; junction bases left unmatched: 2. CDR3 length: 15 residues. The CDR3 region has the DNA TGCGCCAGCAGCCAAGGGACAGGGCTCAATCAGCCCCAGCATTTT. Its protein is CASSQGTGLNQPQHF.

V is TRBV5-6 and J is TRBJ1-1; 7 nucleotides match TRBD1. The CDR3 is made up of 13 amino acids. With V trimmed by 10 bases and J by 3 bases, 9 bases remained unmatched. CDR1 and CDR2 from the germline V gene are SGHDT and YYEEEE. The CDR3 reads CAANLQGDTEAFF. The CDR3 DNA follows: TGTGCCGCTAACCTCCAGGGGGACACTGAAGCTTTCTTT.

The chain employs TRBV30 and TRBJ1-2, with no clear D. Germline V gene lookup returns CDR1 GTSNPN and CDR2 SVGIG (reference sequence). Trimming took off 3 bases at V and 0 bases at J, with 11 bases between the two ends. The CDR3 runs to 14 residues. The CDR3, as DNA: TGTGCCTGGAGGGCAGTCGGCCCTAACTATGGCTACACCTTC. The encoded protein is CAWRAVGPNYGYTF.

The chain has TRBV5-4 and TRBJ1-1; D is perhaps TRBD1 (5 bases). Germline CDR1 is SGHNT and CDR2 is YYREEE (reference sequence). Trimming removed 3 bases at V and 7 bases at J, with 7 bases between. This CDR3 contains 11 residues. The CDR3: CASSSGGEAFF. The DNA of the CDR3 is TGTGCCAGCAGCTCCGGGGGTGAAGCTTTCTTT.

In this sample, this clone turned up a few times. This CDR3 is CSVEGSVSIYNEQFF. The DNA for the CDR3 is TGCAGCGTTGAGGGGTCGGTCTCAATATACAATGAGCAGTTCTTC. The chain has TRBV29-1 and TRBJ2-1, with D unclear. With 3 bases removed from V and 4 bases from J, the gap between germline ends came to 16 bases. The CDR3 sequence is 15 residues long. CDR1 and CDR2 from the germline V gene are SQVTM and ANQGSEA.

At least ten counts were recorded for this clone. The chain employs TRBV5-1 and TRBJ2-7; D possibly corresponds to TRBD1 (7 bases). V lost 6 bases and J 0 bases, leaving 10 bases between the germline ends. Germline CDR1 SGHRS, CDR2 YFSETQ. CDR3 size: 13 residues. The CDR3 region has the DNA TGCGCCAGCACGGGGGACAGCTCCTACGAGCAGTACTTC. It yields the protein CASTGDSSYEQYF.

The rearrangement joins TRBV5-6 to TRBJ2-7; D is perhaps TRBD1 (8 bases). The CDR3 loop spans 14 amino acids. With 5 bases removed from V and 2 bases from J, the gap between germline ends came to 14 bases. In germline, CDR1 is SGHDT, CDR2 YYEEEE. This CDR3 reads CASRQGGTAYEQYF. Here the CDR3 DNA reads TGTGCCAGCAGACAGGGGGGGACAGCCTACGAGCAGTACTTC.

J is TRBJ1-5 and V is TRBV6-5; D gene uncertain. Trimming removed 6 bases from V and 7 bases from J, with 13 bases in between. Per the germline V gene, CDR1 is MNHEY and CDR2 is SVGAGI. There are 13 residues in the CDR3. The CDR3 sequence is CASRQGSGQPQHF. CDR3 nucleotide sequence: TGTGCCAGCAGGCAAGGGAGCGGGCAGCCCCAGCATTTT.

V is TRBV7-9 and J is TRBJ2-3, with 7 bases that match TRBD2. Germline-derived CDR1 and CDR2 are SEHNR and FQNEAQ (reference sequence). The CDR3 has 14 residues. V trimming: 1 base; J trimming: 4 bases; junction bases outside the gene matches: 2. The CDR3 DNA sequence: TGTGCCAGCAGCTTAGGACTAGCCCCAGATACGCAGTATTTT. Its translation: CASSLGLAPDTQYF.

The V gene is TRBV12-5, the J gene TRBJ2-1; 9 nucleotides agree with TRBD1. The junction had 2 bases not matched to a gene; V was cut back by 1 base and J by 7 bases. This CDR3 spans 14 amino acids. Germline V lookup: CDR1 LGHNT, CDR2 FRNRAP. The CDR3 DNA is TGTGCTAGTGGTTTGGAACAGGGGGCGAATGAGCAGTTCTTC. As protein: CASGLEQGANEQFF.

This chain connects TRBV2 to TRBJ1-2, with 8 nucleotides matching TRBD1. In germline, CDR1 is SNHLY, CDR2 FYNNEI. The junction had 12 bases not matched to a gene; V was cut back by 11 bases and J by 7 bases. The CDR3 runs to 13 residues. The CDR3 is CACKDREAGGYTF. In DNA form, the CDR3 reads TGTGCCTGTAAGGACAGGGAGGCAGGTGGCTACACCTTC.